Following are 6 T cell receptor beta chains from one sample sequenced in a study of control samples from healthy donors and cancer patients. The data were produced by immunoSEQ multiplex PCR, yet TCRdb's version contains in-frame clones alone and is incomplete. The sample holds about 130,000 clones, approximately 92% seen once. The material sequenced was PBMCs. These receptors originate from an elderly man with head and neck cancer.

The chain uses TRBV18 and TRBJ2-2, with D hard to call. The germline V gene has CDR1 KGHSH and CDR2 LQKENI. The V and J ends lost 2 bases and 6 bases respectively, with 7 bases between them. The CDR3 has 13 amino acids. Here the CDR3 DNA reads TGTGCCAGCTCACCAAGGAGATCCGGGGAGCTGTTTTTT. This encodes CASSPRRSGELFF.

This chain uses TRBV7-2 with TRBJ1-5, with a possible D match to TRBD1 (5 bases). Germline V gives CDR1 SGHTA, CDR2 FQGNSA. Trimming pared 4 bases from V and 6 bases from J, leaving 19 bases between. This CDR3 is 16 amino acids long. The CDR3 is CASSSQGLGGGQPQHF. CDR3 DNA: TGTGCCAGCAGCTCCCAGGGATTGGGGGGGGGTCAGCCCCAGCATTTT.

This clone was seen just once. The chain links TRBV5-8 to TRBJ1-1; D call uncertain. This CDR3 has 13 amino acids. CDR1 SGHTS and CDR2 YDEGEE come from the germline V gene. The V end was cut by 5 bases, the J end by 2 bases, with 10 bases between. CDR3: CASRSSPNTEAFF. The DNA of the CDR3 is TGTGCCAGCAGGAGCTCCCCCAACACTGAAGCTTTCTTT.

CDR3: CASSLDLAGVIGELFF. For the CDR3, the DNA is TGTGCCAGCAGCTTAGATCTAGCGGGAGTTATCGGGGAGCTGTTTTTT. The rearrangement uses TRBV11-2 and TRBJ2-2, with 10 bases that match TRBD2. This CDR3 is built from 16 residues. Per the germline V gene, CDR1 is SGHAT and CDR2 is FQNNGV. The V segment lost 0 bases and the J segment 7 bases; nucleotides outside the gene matches: 5.

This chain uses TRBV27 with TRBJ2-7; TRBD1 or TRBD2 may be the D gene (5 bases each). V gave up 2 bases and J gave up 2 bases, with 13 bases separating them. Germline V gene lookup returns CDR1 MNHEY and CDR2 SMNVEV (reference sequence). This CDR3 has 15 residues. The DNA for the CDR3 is TGTGCCAGCAGTTTAACCGGGACGGGTACCTACGAGCAGTACTTC. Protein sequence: CASSLTGTGTYEQYF.

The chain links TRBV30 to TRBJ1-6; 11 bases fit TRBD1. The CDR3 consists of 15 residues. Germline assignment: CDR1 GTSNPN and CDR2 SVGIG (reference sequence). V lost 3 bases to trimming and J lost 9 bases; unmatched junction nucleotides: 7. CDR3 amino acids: CAWSSMDRGRSPLHF. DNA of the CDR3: TGTGCCTGGAGCAGTATGGACAGGGGGCGTTCACCCCTCCACTTT.